This T cell receptor (beta chain) was documented in a study of blood T cell repertoires in COVID-19. In the study overall: PBMCs, B-cell-depleted T cells, or T cells were the source of the cDNA or gDNA that made up the material.

Under the authors' procedure: Scientists estimated how many nucleated cells there were by amplifying reference gene primers. Assay used: immunoSEQ multiplex PCR; TCRdb lists only in-frame clones, some missing. V and J calls and clone size come straight from that table; D and trimming were deduced from the DNA. This sample yields roughly 200,000 clones, of which more than 80% are seen a single time; 7.5% to 9.5% belongs to the top ten. V was clipped by 7 bases and J by 4 bases, with 20 bases between them. Germline V gene lookup returns CDR1 LGHNT and CDR2 FRNRAP. There are 16 residues in the CDR3. The gene calls are TRBV12-5 and TRBJ2-1; possible D gene TRBD2, 7 bases. The specimen was peripheral blood. The TCR was taken from a woman aged 55-70 years with acute or convalescent COVID-19. In nucleotides, the CDR3 is TGTGCTAGTGTCAAGGGGGGGACCGCGGCTTACAATGAGCAGTTCTTC. Amino acid sequence: CASVKGGTAAYNEQFF.